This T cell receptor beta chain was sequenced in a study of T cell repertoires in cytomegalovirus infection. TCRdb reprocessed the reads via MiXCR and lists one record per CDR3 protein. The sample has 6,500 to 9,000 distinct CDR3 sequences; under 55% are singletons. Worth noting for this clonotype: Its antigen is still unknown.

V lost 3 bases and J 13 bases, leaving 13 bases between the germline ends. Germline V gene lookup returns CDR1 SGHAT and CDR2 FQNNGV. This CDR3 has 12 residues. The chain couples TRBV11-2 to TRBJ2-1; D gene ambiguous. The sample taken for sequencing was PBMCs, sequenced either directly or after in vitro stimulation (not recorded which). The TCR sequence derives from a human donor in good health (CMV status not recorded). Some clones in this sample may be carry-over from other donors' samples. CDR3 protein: CASSFAAARQFF. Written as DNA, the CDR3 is TGTGCCAGCAGCTTCGCGGCCGCCCGACAGTTCTTC.